This T cell receptor beta chain was recovered during a study of shared clonotypes between healthy human individuals. Germline CDR1 is KGHSH and CDR2 is LQKENI. With 4 bases clipped from V and 4 bases from J, the junction kept 8 bases outside the gene matches. The CDR3 covers 15 residues. Generated by immunoSEQ multiplex PCR, the TCRdb table keeps only in-frame clones and is missing some. This sample carries some 2,000,000 clones, 95% of them seen once, and the ten largest clones take about 0.13%. The sample consisted of naive CD4+ T cells sorted from blood. Specified subset: CD45RA+ positively selected. The V call is TRBV18, the J call TRBJ1-1, with 8 positions matching TRBD1. The clonotype comes from a young man in good health. CDR3 region: CASSLPGTGITEAFF. The CDR3 bases are TGTGCCAGCTCACTCCCCGGGACAGGAATCACTGAAGCTTTCTTT.